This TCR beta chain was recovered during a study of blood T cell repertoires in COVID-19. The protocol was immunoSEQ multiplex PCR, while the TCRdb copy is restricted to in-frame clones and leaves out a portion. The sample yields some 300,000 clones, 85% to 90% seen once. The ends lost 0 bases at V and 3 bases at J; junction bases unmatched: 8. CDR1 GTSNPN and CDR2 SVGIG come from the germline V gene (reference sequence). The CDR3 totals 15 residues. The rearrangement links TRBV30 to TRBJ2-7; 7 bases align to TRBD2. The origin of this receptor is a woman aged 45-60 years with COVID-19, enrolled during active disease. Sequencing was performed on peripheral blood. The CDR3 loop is CAWSVPSGKIYEQYF. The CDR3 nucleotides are TGTGCCTGGAGTGTACCTAGCGGTAAAATCTACGAGCAGTACTTC.